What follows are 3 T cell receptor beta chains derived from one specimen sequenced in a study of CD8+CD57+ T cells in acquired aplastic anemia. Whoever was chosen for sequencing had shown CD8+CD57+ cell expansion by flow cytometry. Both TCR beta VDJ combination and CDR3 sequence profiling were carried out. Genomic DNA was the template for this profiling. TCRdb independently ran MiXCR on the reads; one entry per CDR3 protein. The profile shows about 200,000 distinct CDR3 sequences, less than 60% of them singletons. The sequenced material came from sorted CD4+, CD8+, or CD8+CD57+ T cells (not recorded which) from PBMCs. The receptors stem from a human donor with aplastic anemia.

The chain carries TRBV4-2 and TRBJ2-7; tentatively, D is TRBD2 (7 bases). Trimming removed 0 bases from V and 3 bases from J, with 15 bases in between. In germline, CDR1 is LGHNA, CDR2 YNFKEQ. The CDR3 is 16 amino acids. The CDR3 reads CASSQDRGGGGYEQYF. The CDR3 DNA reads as TGTGCCAGCAGCCAAGATCGTGGAGGGGGGGGCTACGAGCAGTACTTC.

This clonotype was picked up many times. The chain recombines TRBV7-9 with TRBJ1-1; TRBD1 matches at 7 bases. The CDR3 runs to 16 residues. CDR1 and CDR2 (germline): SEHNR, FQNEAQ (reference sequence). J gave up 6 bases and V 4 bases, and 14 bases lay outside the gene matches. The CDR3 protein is CASSSSNPTGFPEAFF. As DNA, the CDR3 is TGTGCCAGCAGCTCCTCTAACCCGACAGGGTTCCCTGAAGCTTTCTTT.

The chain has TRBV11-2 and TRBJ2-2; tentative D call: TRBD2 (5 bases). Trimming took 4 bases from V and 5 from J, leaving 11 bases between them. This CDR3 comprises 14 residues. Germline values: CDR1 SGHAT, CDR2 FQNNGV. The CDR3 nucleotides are TGTGCCAGCAGCTCCCTCCGGGGTACCGGGGAGCTGTTTTTT. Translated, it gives CASSSLRGTGELFF.